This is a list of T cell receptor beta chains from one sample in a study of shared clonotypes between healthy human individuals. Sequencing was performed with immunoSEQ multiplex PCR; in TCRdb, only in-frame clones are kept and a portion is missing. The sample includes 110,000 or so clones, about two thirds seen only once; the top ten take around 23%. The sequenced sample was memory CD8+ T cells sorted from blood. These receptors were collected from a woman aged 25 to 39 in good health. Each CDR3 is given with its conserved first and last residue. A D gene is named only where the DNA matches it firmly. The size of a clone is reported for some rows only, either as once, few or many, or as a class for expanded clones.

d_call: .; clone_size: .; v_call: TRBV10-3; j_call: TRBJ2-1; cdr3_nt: TGTGCCAGCAGTCGTGGGGCTAGCGAGTACAATGAGCAGTTCTTC; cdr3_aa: CASSRGASEYNEQFF
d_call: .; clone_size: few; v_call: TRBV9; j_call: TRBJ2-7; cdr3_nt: TGTGCCAGCAGCGTAGCTCAGGGGTCACCATACGAGCAGTACTTC; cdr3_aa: CASSVAQGSPYEQYF
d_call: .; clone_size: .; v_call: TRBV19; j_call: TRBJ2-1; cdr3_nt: TGTGCCAGTAGTCCTTCGTCCGGGACTCCGTACAATGAGCAGTTCTTC; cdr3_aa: CASSPSSGTPYNEQFF
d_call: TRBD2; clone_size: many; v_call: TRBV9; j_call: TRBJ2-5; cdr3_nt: TGTGCCAGCAGTTGGGGAGGGACCCAAGAGACCCAGTACTTC; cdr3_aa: CASSWGGTQETQYF
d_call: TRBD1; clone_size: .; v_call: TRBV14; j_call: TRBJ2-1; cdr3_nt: TGTGCCAGCAGCCGACAGGGTCCGAATGAGCAGTTCTTC; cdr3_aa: CASSRQGPNEQFF
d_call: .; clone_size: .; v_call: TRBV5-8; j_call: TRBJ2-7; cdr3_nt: TGTGCCAGCAGCTTGGCCCAGGCCTACGAGCAGTACTTC; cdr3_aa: CASSLAQAYEQYF
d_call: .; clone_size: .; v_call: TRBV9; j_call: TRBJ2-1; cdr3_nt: TGTGCCAGCAGCGTGTGGGGAGAAGCAAAGCAGTTCTTC; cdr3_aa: CASSVWGEAKQFF
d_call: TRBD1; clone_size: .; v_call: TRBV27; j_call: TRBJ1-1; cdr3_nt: TGTGCCAGCAGTCCCCCACCCAGGGGGCCTTTGATGAACACTGAAGCTTTCTTT; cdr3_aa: CASSPPPRGPLMNTEAFF
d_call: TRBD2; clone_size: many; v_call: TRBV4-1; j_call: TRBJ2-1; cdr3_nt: TGCGCCAGCAGCCAAGTAACTAGCGGGGACAATGAGCAGTTCTTC; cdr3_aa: CASSQVTSGDNEQFF
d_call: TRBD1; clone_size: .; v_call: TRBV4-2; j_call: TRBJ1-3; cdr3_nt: TGTGCCAGCAGCCAGCCACAGGGGTCCTCTGGAAACACCATATATTTT; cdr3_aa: CASSQPQGSSGNTIYF
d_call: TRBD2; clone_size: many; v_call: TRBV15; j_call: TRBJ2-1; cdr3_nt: TGTGCCACCAGCAGAAGCGGGAGCGGCAGAAATGAGCAGTTCTTC; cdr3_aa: CATSRSGSGRNEQFF
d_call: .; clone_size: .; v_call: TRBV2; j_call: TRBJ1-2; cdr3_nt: TGTGCCAGCAGGACGGACCGAGCAGCTAACTATGGCTACACCTTC; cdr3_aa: CASRTDRAANYGYTF
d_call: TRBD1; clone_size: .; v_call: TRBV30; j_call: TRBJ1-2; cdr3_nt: TGTGCCTGGAGTTTGACAGGGGTAAACTATGGCTACACCTTC; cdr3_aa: CAWSLTGVNYGYTF
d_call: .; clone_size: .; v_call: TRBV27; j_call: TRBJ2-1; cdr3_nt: TGTGCCAGCAGTTTAAGCGGGTTCTCCTACAATGAGCAGTTCTTC; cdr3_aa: CASSLSGFSYNEQFF
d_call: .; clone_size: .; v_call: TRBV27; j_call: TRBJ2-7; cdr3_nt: TGTGCCAGCAGTTTATCTAGGCGGGGCGGAGTTCCCTACGAGCAGTACTTC; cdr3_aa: CASSLSRRGGVPYEQYF
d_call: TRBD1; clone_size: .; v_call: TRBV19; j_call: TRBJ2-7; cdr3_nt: TGTGCCAGTAGTAACGTCCCGGGACAGTTGGACGAGCAGTACTTC; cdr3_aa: CASSNVPGQLDEQYF
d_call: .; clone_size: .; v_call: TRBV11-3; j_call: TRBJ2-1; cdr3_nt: TGTGCCAGCAGCCCGGGGGGCGGCGAAGCCGATGAGCAGTTCTTC; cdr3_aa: CASSPGGGEADEQFF
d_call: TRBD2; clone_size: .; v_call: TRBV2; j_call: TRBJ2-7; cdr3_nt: TGTGCCAGCAGTGAAGTGGCCCGGCGGGGGAGGGCGACTAGCGGGAGTCCGCTTTGCGAGCAGTACTTC; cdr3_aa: CASSEVARRGRATSGSPLCEQYF
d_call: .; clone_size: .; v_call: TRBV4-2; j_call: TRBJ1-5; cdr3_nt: TGTGCCAGCAGCCAGCAACAGCTGAGCAATCAGCCCCAGCATTTT; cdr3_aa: CASSQQQLSNQPQHF